The 10 T cell receptor beta chains reported below all come from one sample, sequenced in a study of regulatory T cells in long-lasting Graves disease. Time point given: persistent/refractory GD, antithyroid drugs over 5 years with positive TRAb. Following extraction of RNA from PBMCs, that RNA was used to make the TCR library. According to the study, TCR beta libraries were built with iRepertoire HTBI primers and CDR3-region Arm-PCR. TCRdb independently ran MiXCR on the multiplex PCR reads; one entry per CDR3 protein. Among hundreds of thousands of distinct CDR3 sequences listed, around 21% were seen once. Specimen: peripheral blood mononuclear cells (PBMCs), collected when the disease was refractory, from a patient treated with antithyroid drugs. These TCRs come from a female donor with Graves disease.

This clonotype was recorded many times. This chain joins TRBV2 and TRBJ1-5; no clear D gene. This CDR3 has 11 residues. Germline V gene sequence: CDR1 SNHLY, CDR2 FYNNEI. V was pared by 8 bases and J by 6 bases, with 8 bases between. The CDR3 DNA follows: TGTGCCAGCCACTCGAGTCAGCCCCAGCATTTT. Encoded protein: CASHSSQPQHF. Variable domain in full (rest from reference TRBV2 and TRBJ1-5): EPEVTQTPSHQVTQMGQEVILRCVPISNHLYFYWYRQILGQKVEFLVSFYNNEISEKSEIFDDQFSVERPDGSNFTLKIRSTKLEDSAMYFCASHSSQPQHFGDGTRLSIL.

The V and J genes are TRBV5-1 and TRBJ1-2, with D uncertain. This CDR3 comprises 15 residues. Germline V gene lookup returns CDR1 SGHRS and CDR2 YFSETQ. The V gene lost 4 bases and the J gene lost 6 bases, with 19 bases spanning the gap. CDR3 bases: TGCGCCAGCAGCATGCAGAGCCCCCGAGGGAATGGCTACACCTTC. This gives the protein CASSMQSPRGNGYTF.

This sequence joins TRBV6-1 and TRBJ2-7; tentative D call: TRBD1 (5 bases). V was shortened by 6 bases and J by 6 bases, with 15 bases between the two germline ends. In germline, CDR1 is MNHNS, CDR2 SASEGT. This CDR3 comprises 13 residues. In nucleotides, the CDR3 is TGTGCCAGCAGGCCTACCACCACAGGCGAGCAGTACTTC. It codes for CASRPTTTGEQYF.

This clonotype was seen repeatedly, ten times or more. The chain couples TRBV28 to TRBJ2-7; 11 bases line up with TRBD2. V trimming: 5 bases; J trimming: 7 bases; junction bases outside the gene matches: 7. The CDR3 length is 14 residues. Germline V gene sequence: CDR1 MDHEN, CDR2 SYDVKM. In nucleotides, the CDR3 is TGTGCCAGCAGTCTCACTAGCGGGAGCGAGGAGCAGTACTTC. Protein product: CASSLTSGSEEQYF.

In this sample, this clonotype turned up many times. This chain connects TRBV27 to TRBJ2-7; possible D gene TRBD2, 5 bases. The V gene lost 4 bases and the J gene lost 3 bases, with 13 bases spanning the gap. The CDR3 totals 14 residues. Germline V CDR1 and CDR2: MNHEY, SMNVEV (reference sequence). CDR3 DNA: TGTGCCAGCAGTTGGAGGTCCCCCATCTACGAGCAGTACTTC. Its translation is CASSWRSPIYEQYF.

This clonotype was counted ten times or more. This chain links TRBV19 with TRBJ1-5, with 9 bases aligning to TRBD1. CDR3 length: 15 residues. After removal of 10 bases from V and 4 bases from J, the junction contained 11 bases not matched to a gene. Germline V lookup: CDR1 LNHDA, CDR2 SQIVND (reference sequence). CDR3 bases: TGTGCCACCGAGTACCTCGGACAGGGGAATCAGCCCCAGCATTTT. Its protein product is CATEYLGQGNQPQHF. The full variable domain, rest sourced from reference TRBV19 and TRBJ1-5, is DGGITQSPKYLFRKEGQNVTLSCEQNLNHDAMYWYRQDPGQGLRLIYYSQIVNDFQKGDIAEGYSVSREKKESFPLTVTSAQKNPTAFYLCATEYLGQGNQPQHFGDGTRLSIL.

This clonotype has ten or more counts. V is TRBV12-3 or TRBV12-4 and J is TRBJ1-2; 8 bases are shared with TRBD1. The CDR3 loop spans 13 amino acids. V dropped 5 bases and J dropped 3; count of bases not matched to a gene: 2. The chain's CDR3 is CASSRQGYYGYTF. CDR3 bases: TGTGCCAGCAGTAGACAGGGGTACTATGGCTACACCTTC.

The V and J genes are TRBV6-5 and TRBJ1-2; 7 bases match TRBD1. V lost 0 bases to trimming and J lost 4 bases; unmatched junction nucleotides: 11. Looked up from germline, CDR1 is MNHEY and CDR2 is SVGAGI. This CDR3 is 17 amino acids long. The CDR3: CASSYSGGIGQAYGYTF. The DNA for the CDR3 is TGTGCCAGCAGTTACTCGGGTGGAATAGGACAGGCCTATGGCTACACCTTC.

The chain couples TRBV20-1 to TRBJ2-5, with D possibly being TRBD2 (6 bases). This CDR3 spans 16 amino acids. Germline-derived CDR1 and CDR2 are DFQATT and SNEGSKA (reference sequence). V dropped 4 bases and J dropped 5 bases, with 23 bases sitting between them. CDR3 region: CSAILGGVLPRETQYF. CDR3 DNA sequence: TGCAGTGCTATTCTGGGGGGAGTCTTACCGCGGGAGACCCAGTACTTC.

This clonotype was counted a few times. The rearrangement joins TRBV7-8 to TRBJ2-4; no definite D call. CDR3 length: 13 residues. The V and J ends lost 1 base and 15 bases respectively, with 16 bases between them. CDR1 SGHVS and CDR2 FQNEAQ come from the germline V gene. DNA of the CDR3: TGTGCCAGCAGCTTAGAGGTAGTTACACAGCGGTACTTC. This translates into CASSLEVVTQRYF.